This TCR beta chain was recorded in a study of blood T cells in healthy people across ages. Study-level points and caveats: Those diversity estimates obtained from one million T cells were thought to be underestimates.

Of note for this clonotype: Its specificity is not known. An end of the junction differs from the germline gene, which may be a read error.

Every donor provided roughly 10 milliliters of peripheral blood. The use of a sample-barcoded 5' primer and a J-beta primer mix characterized a second PCR of about 7 to 12 cycles. Using its own MiXCR run on the 5' RACE reads, TCRdb lists one record per CDR3 protein. The profile shows some 640,000 distinct CDR3 sequences, about 30% of them singletons. The V gene's germline CDR1 is MNHEY and CDR2 SVGAGI. CDR3 size: 12 residues. Sequencing was performed on blood. The sequence derives from a woman over 75 in good health. The genes are TRBV6-5 and TRBJ2-1, with unresolved D. In DNA form, the CDR3 reads TGTGTCAGCAGTTTCGGACGAGGTGAGCAGGACTTC. Translation: CVSSFGRGEQDF.